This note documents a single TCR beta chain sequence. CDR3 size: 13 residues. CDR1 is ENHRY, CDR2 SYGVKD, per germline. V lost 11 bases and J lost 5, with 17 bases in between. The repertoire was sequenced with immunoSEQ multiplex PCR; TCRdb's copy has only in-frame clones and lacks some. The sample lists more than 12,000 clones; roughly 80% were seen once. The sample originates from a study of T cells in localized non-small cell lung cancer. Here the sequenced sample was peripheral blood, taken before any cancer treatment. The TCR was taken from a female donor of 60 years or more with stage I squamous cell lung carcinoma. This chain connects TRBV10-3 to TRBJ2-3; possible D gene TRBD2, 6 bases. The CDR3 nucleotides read TGTGCCGCTGCCTTCGAGGGAGGAGATACGCAGTATTTT. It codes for CAAAFEGGDTQYF.